These T cell receptor beta chains were read from a single sample in a study of T cell responses to AZD1222 COVID-19 vaccine. This table comes from immunoSEQ multiplex PCR, and its TCRdb copy is limited to in-frame clones, with some not included. This sample has 140,000 to 150,000 clones; around 90% occur once, and the top ten carry around 3.6%. Sequencing used peripheral blood, obtained on day 0 of AZD1222 vaccination. The receptors originated from an adult in good health. Each CDR3 is given with its conserved first and last residue. A D gene is named only where the DNA matches it firmly. Clone size is shown for a subset of rows, as once, few, many or a class of expanded clone.

TRBJ2-5 | TRBV2 | - | - | 15 | TGTGCCAGCAGTGAACCGGCGCTGGAGGCCGAGACCCAGTACTTC | CASSEPALEAETQYF
TRBJ2-7 | TRBV27 | TRBD2 | few | 14 | TGTGCCAGCAGCCTCCTAGCGGGAGCATCCGAGCAGTACTTC | CASSLLAGASEQYF
TRBJ1-1 | TRBV3-1/TRBV3-2 | - | - | 13 | TGTGCCAGCAGCCCCCTTCGAGAAACTGAAGCTTTCTTT | CASSPLRETEAFF
TRBJ2-7 | TRBV3-1/TRBV3-2 | - | - | 10 | TGTGCCAGCAGCCACTACGAGCAGTACTTC | CASSHYEQYF
TRBJ1-5 | TRBV28 | - | once | 16 | TGTGCCAGCAAGGACCCGGGGGGCGGAAACAATCAGCCCCAGCATTTT | CASKDPGGGNNQPQHF
TRBJ1-1 | TRBV21-1 | - | - | 14 | TGTGCCAGCAGCACCGGGACAGCGAACACTGAAGCTTTCTTT | CASSTGTANTEAFF
TRBJ2-7 | TRBV6-1 | - | - | 13 | TGTGCCAGCAGTGGACTCCTCGGGGTCGAGCAGTACTTC | CASSGLLGVEQYF
TRBJ2-2 | TRBV5-1 | - | - | 15 | TGCGCCAGCAGCTCAGGGGCGATGGTCGCCGGGGAGCTGTTTTTT | CASSSGAMVAGELFF
TRBJ1-5 | TRBV28 | - | - | 11 | TGTGCCAGCTGTGAAAATCAGCCCCAGCATTTT | CASCENQPQHF
TRBJ1-1 | TRBV4-1 | TRBD1 | - | 15 | TGCGCCAGCAGCCCCTCGACAGGGGGCCTCACTGAAGCTTTCTTT | CASSPSTGGLTEAFF
TRBJ2-7 | TRBV6-2/TRBV6-3 | - | - | 12 | TGTGCCAGCAGTCGGACAGCGGGGGAGCAGTACTTC | CASSRTAGEQYF
TRBJ2-7 | TRBV5-4 | TRBD2 | - | 17 | TGTGCCAGCAGCGGCGGTGGGCTAGCGGGACACTCCTACGAGCAGTACTTC | CASSGGGLAGHSYEQYF
TRBJ2-2 | TRBV5-1 | - | - | 15 | TGCGCCAGCAGTCTCACGGGGTCGGACACCGGGGAGCTGTTTTTT | CASSLTGSDTGELFF
TRBJ1-2 | TRBV19 | - | - | 19 | TGTGCCAGTAGTCATTCACTTTCGACTTTTTCAGCAAGAGGAACTGGCTACACCTTC | CASSHSLSTFSARGTGYTF
TRBJ1-2 | TRBV28 | - | - | 12 | TGTGCCATCGTCCGGGTAGGGTCTGGCTACACCTTC | CAIVRVGSGYTF
TRBJ1-4 | TRBV5-1 | - | once | 14 | TGCGCCAGCAGCTCCGCGGACAGAAATGAAAAACTGTTTTTT | CASSSADRNEKLFF
TRBJ2-5 | TRBV6-5 | TRBD2 | - | 14 | TGTGCCAGCCGCCGCGGGGGGTACCAAGAGACCCAGTACTTC | CASRRGGYQETQYF
TRBJ1-2 | TRBV9 | - | - | 15 | TGTGCCAGCAGCGTATTTGACGGGACGTCAGGAGGCTACACCTTC | CASSVFDGTSGGYTF
TRBJ1-5 | TRBV27 | TRBD1 | - | 15 | TGTGCCAGCAGTCCCCGGACAGGGGGTATGCAGCCCCAGCATTTT | CASSPRTGGMQPQHF
TRBJ2-3 | TRBV28 | - | - | 18 | TGTGCCAGCAGTTCCAAGAAATTGGGGGCGGGGCCCGTGGATACGCAGTATTTT | CASSSKKLGAGPVDTQYF
TRBJ1-1 | TRBV6-2/TRBV6-3 | - | - | 15 | TGTGCCAGCAGTACGACCGGGACATGGAACACTGAAGCTTTCTTT | CASSTTGTWNTEAFF
TRBJ2-3 | TRBV4-3 | - | - | 13 | TGCGCCAGCAGCCAAGATTGGGTAGATACGCAGTATTTT | CASSQDWVDTQYF
TRBJ2-7 | TRBV7-8 | - | - | 12 | TGTGCCAGCAGCTTAGGCTCCTACGAGCAGTACTTC | CASSLGSYEQYF
TRBJ2-1 | TRBV6-4 | - | - | 13 | TGTGCCAGCAGTGCCGGGACCCACAATGAGCAGTTCTTC | CASSAGTHNEQFF
TRBJ2-7 | TRBV2 | TRBD2 | - | 14 | TGTGCCAGCCAACTAGCGGGAGGTCCCTACGAGCAGTACTTC | CASQLAGGPYEQYF
TRBJ1-1 | TRBV11-2 | - | - | 12 | TGTGCCAGCAGCTGGAGCAGCACTGAAGCTTTCTTT | CASSWSSTEAFF
TRBJ2-3 | TRBV10-3 | TRBD2 | - | 16 | TGTGCCATCAGTGCGCTGGCGGGAGCTAGCACAGATACGCAGTATTTT | CAISALAGASTDTQYF
TRBJ1-2 | TRBV5-1 | - | - | 16 | TGCGCCAGCAGCTATTCACGCAATCTCCAGGGCTATGGCTACACCTTC | CASSYSRNLQGYGYTF
TRBJ2-1 | TRBV27 | - | - | 13 | TGTGCCAGCAGTTTCAGGGAGAACAATGAGCAGTTCTTC | CASSFRENNEQFF
TRBJ2-1 | TRBV5-1 | TRBD2 | - | 16 | TGCGCCAGCAGCTTGGTATCGAGCGGGGGTTACAATGAGCAGTTCTTC | CASSLVSSGGYNEQFF
TRBJ1-2 | TRBV19 | TRBD1 | - | 14 | TGTGCCAGTTCCGGACAGGGGCGTAACTATGGCTACACCTTC | CASSGQGRNYGYTF
TRBJ1-1 | TRBV9 | - | - | 14 | TGTGCCAGCAGCGTAGAGTTTAAGGAGGGGACGGCTTTCTTT | CASSVEFKEGTAFF
TRBJ2-1 | TRBV5-1 | TRBD2 | few | 14 | TGCGCCAGCAGATTAGCGGGAGGGTCCCATGAGCAGTTCTTC | CASRLAGGSHEQFF
TRBJ2-3 | TRBV5-6 | TRBD2 | - | 17 | TGTGCCAGCAGCTTGGCAACTAGCGGGAGGGTAGCAGATACGCAGTATTTT | CASSLATSGRVADTQYF
TRBJ2-3 | TRBV2 | - | - | 13 | TGTGCCAGCAACTCGCAGGGGTGGGATACGCAGTATTTT | CASNSQGWDTQYF